The T cell receptor beta chain under discussion was sequenced for a study of T cell responses to AZD1222 COVID-19 vaccine. Study as a whole: Second-dose timings of about 4 or about 12 weeks were pooled.

Comment on this clone: Its antigen remains unidentified.

Study-wide findings and caveats: The study found vaccine-associated CD4 TCRs spanning spike, dominant at 160-218 and 743-854. Clonal diversity may have been underestimated, and the donors were mostly white British, with more females than males. Two AZD1222 doses significantly raised spike-specific TCR breadth and depth over controls.

Trimming cost V 3 bases and J 7 bases; bases outside gene matches: 6. The CDR3 extends over 15 amino acids. Germline values: CDR1 WSHSY, CDR2 SAAADI. Profiled with immunoSEQ multiplex PCR; TCRdb holds only in-frame clones, not every one. Of 45,000 to 55,000 clones listed, around 80% were seen once; the top ten hold roughly 10%. Here the sequenced sample was peripheral blood, taken on day 0 of AZD1222 vaccination. The receptor was derived from an adult in good health. The chain uses TRBV10-2 and TRBJ1-4; 9 positions match TRBD1. The CDR3 bases are TGCGCCAGCAGTGACACGGGACAGGGTCGTGAAAAACTGTTTTTT. It yields the protein CASSDTGQGREKLFF.